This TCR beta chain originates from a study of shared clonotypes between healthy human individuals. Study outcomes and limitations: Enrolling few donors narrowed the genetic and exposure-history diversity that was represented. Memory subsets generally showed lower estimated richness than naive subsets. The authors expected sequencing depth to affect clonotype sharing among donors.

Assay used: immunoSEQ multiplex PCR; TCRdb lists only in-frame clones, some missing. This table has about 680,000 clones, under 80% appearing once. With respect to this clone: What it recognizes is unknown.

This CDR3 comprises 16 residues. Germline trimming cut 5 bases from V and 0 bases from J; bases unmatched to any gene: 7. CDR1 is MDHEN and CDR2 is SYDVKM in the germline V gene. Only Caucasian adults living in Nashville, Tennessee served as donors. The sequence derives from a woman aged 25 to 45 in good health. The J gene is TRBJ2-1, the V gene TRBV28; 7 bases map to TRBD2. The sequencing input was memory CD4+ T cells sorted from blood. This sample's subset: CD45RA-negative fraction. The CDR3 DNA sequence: TGTGCCAGCAGTCCATTACTAGCGAGCTCCTACAATGAGCAGTTCTTC. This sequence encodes CASSPLLASSYNEQFF.